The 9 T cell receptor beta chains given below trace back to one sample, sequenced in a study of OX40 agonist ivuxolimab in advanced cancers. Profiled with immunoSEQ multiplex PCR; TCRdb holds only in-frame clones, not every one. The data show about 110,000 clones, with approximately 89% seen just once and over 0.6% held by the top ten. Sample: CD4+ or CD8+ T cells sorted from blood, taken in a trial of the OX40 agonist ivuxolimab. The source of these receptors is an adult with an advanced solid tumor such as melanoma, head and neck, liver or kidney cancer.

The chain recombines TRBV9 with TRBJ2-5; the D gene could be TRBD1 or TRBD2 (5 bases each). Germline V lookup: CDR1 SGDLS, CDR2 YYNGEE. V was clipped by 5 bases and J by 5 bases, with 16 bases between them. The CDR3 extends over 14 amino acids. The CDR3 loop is CASSGGPVMETQYF. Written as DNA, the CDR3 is TGTGCCAGCAGTGGGGGACCTGTGATGGAGACCCAGTACTTC.

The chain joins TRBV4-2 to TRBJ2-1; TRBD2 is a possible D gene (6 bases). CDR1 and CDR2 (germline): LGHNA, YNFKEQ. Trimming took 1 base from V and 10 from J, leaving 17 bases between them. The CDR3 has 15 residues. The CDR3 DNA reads TGTGCCAGCAGCCAAGGTAGTAGCGGAGGGAACGAGCAGTTCTTC. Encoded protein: CASSQGSSGGNEQFF.

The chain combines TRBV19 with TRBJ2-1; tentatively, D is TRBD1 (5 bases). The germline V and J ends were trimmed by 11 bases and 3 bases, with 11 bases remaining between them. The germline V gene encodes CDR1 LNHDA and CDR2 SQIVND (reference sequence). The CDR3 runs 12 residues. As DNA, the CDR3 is TGTGCCTCAGGACAAAACTACAATGAGCAGTTCTTC. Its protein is CASGQNYNEQFF.

CDR3 sequence reads: CASSYSTTQYF. The CDR3 nucleotides are TGTGCCAGCAGTTACTCAACGACCCAGTACTTC. The chain carries TRBV6-5 and TRBJ2-5; D remains ambiguous. In germline, CDR1 is MNHEY, CDR2 SVGAGI. The CDR3 is 11 amino acids. The germline V and J ends were trimmed by 0 bases and 7 bases, with 3 bases remaining between them.

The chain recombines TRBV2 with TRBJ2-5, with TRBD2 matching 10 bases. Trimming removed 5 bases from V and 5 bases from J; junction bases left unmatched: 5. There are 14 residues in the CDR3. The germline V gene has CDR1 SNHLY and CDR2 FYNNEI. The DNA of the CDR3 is TGTGCCAGCAGTATGTTAGCGGGAGGTGAGACCCAGTACTTC. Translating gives CASSMLAGGETQYF.

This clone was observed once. This CDR3 reads CASSIQAKGNTIYF. In DNA form, the CDR3 reads TGTGCCAGTAGTATCCAGGCGAAGGGGAACACCATATATTTT. The chain combines TRBV19 with TRBJ1-3; D perhaps matches TRBD1 (5 bases). The germline gives CDR1 LNHDA, CDR2 SQIVND (reference sequence). The CDR3 length is 14 residues. V lost 3 bases, J lost 7 bases, and 13 bases lay in between.

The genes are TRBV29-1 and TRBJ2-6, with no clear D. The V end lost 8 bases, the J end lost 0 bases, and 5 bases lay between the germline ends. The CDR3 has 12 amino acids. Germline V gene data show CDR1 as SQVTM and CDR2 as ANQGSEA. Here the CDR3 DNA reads TGCAGCTTTTCCTCTGGGGCCAACGTCCTGACTTTC. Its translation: CSFSSGANVLTF.

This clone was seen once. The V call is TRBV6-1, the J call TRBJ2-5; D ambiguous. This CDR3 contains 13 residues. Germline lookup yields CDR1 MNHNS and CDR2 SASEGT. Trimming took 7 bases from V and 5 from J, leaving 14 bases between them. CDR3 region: CASNDGHMETQYF. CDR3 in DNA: TGTGCCAGCAACGATGGTCATATGGAGACCCAGTACTTC.

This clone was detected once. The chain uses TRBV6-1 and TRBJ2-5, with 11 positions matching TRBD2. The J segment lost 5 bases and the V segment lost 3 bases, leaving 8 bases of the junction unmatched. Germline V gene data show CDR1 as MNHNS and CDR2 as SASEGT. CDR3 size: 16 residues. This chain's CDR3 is CASSEGSGRASETQYF. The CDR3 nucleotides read TGTGCCAGCAGTGAGGGTAGCGGGAGGGCCAGTGAGACCCAGTACTTC.